The present entry profiles one T cell receptor beta chain with its context. These data belong to a study of cytomegalovirus exposure and HLA in healthy donors. The primer mix had 60 Vbeta and 13 Jbeta primers. In the authors' workflow: Roughly 12 million shared chains were among around 80 million unique TCR beta chains counted in a later analysis. Libraries were prepared by immunoSEQ multiplex PCR; TCRdb keeps only in-frame clonotypes and omits some of them. V and J calls and clone size are as listed in that table; D and trimming were resolved from the DNA. The table has 100,000 to 150,000 clones, 80% seen once. Trimming cost V 3 bases and J 6 bases, with 11 bases left between them. Per the germline V gene, CDR1 is SGHAT and CDR2 is FQNNGV. This CDR3 has 13 residues. Each donor was healthy, and each was a bone marrow donor.

Input material: PBMCs. The TCR was taken from a female donor in good health and CMV-seronegative. The chain is built from TRBV11-2 and TRBJ1-2, with D hard to call. The CDR3 region is CASSFSPGDGYTF. As DNA, the CDR3 is TGTGCCAGCAGCTTTTCCCCGGGAGATGGCTACACCTTC.